Listed here are 7 T cell receptor beta chains from one sample, sequenced in a study of CD8+CD57+ T cells in acquired aplastic anemia. Using genomic DNA as the template, TCR beta VDJ and CDR3 profiling was carried out. TCRdb ran MiXCR on the reads and lists one entry per CDR3 protein. The sample yields some 200,000 distinct CDR3 sequences, approximately 51% seen once. Patients who underwent sequencing had shown CD8+CD57+ cell expansion by flow cytometry. The sample comprised sorted CD4+, CD8+, or CD8+CD57+ T cells (not recorded which) from PBMCs. Every receptor here comes from a human donor with aplastic anemia.

This clonotype has more than one count but fewer than ten. This chain connects TRBV6-1 to TRBJ1-5, with D uncertain. Germline CDR1 and CDR2: MNHNS and SASEGT. V lost 3 bases to trimming and J lost 0 bases, with 15 bases between them. The CDR3 has 17 residues. CDR3 nucleotides: TGTGCCAGCAGTGACAGACCCAGCATCAATAGCAATCAGCCCCAGCATTTT. It yields the protein CASSDRPSINSNQPQHF.

The sample holds many counts of this clonotype. J is TRBJ1-1 and V is TRBV7-9; 7 nucleotides match TRBD1. CDR3 length: 15 residues. V lost 0 bases to trimming and J lost 0 bases; unmatched junction nucleotides: 1. CDR1 is SEHNR, CDR2 FQNEAQ, per germline (reference sequence). Here the CDR3 reads CASSLAGTVNTEAFF. In DNA form, the CDR3 reads TGTGCCAGCAGCTTAGCGGGGACAGTGAACACTGAAGCTTTCTTT.

Comment on this clonotype: An end of the junction does not agree with germline; a read error may underlie this. The rearrangement uses TRBV10-3 and TRBJ2-1, with D possibly matching TRBD1 (6 bases). CDR3 size: 16 residues. The germline gives CDR1 ENHRY, CDR2 SYGVKD. The DNA for the CDR3 is TGTGCCGTCAGTAGAGACAGGTCCAAAGGGGCCAATGGGCAGTTCTTC. Its protein is CAVSRDRSKGANGQFF.

This clonotype has at least ten counts. The V and J genes are TRBV5-1 and TRBJ2-3; possibly TRBD2 for D (5 bases). The CDR3 spans 16 residues. The germline V gene encodes CDR1 SGHRS and CDR2 YFSETQ. Trimming stripped 0 bases from V and 0 bases from J, with 11 bases between. CDR3 protein: CASSLDEGGSTDTQYF. The CDR3 nucleotides read TGCGCCAGCAGCTTGGATGAGGGCGGGAGCACAGATACGCAGTATTTT.

In its sample, this clonotype was seen many times. This chain links TRBV6-5 with TRBJ1-2, with 8 bases that match TRBD1. The CDR3 length is 14 residues. V was pared by 6 bases and J by 4 bases, with 7 bases of the junction left unmatched. Germline V gene data show CDR1 as MNHEY and CDR2 as SVGAGI. CDR3: CASRSRTGIYGYTF. Written as DNA, the CDR3 is TGTGCCAGCAGATCAAGGACAGGGATCTATGGCTACACCTTC.

This clonotype has a handful of counts. V is TRBV20-1 and J is TRBJ1-6; no clear D. Trimming shortened V by 6 bases and J by 6 bases, and 12 bases separated the two germline ends. The CDR3 totals 13 residues. Germline-derived CDR1 and CDR2 are DFQATT and SNEGSKA (reference sequence). CDR3 loop: CSAEGRPNSPLHF. Written as DNA, the CDR3 is TGCAGTGCGGAGGGCAGGCCTAATTCACCCCTCCACTTT.

The table lists this clonotype with many counts. This chain connects TRBV10-3 to TRBJ2-7, with D perhaps matching TRBD1 or TRBD2 (5 bases each). V lost 2 bases and J lost 6, with 11 bases in between. This CDR3 comprises 13 residues. Germline CDR1 is ENHRY and CDR2 is SYGVKD. CDR3 in amino acids: CAISEEAGSEQYF. The CDR3, as DNA: TGTGCCATCAGTGAGGAGGCAGGGAGCGAGCAGTACTTC.